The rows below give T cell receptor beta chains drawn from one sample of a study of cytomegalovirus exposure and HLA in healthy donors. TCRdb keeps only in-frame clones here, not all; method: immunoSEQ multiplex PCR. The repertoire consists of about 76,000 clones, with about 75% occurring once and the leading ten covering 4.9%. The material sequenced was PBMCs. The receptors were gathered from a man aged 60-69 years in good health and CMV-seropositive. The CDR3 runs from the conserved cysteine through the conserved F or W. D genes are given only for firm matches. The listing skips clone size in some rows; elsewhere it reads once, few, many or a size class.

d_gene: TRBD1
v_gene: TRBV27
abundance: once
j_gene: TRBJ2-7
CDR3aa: CASSPTGTASYEQYF
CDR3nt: TGTGCCAGCAGTCCGACCGGGACAGCCTCCTACGAGCAGTACTTC

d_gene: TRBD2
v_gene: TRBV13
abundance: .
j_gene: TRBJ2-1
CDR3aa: CASSSGLAGPNEQFF
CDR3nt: TGTGCCAGCAGCTCCGGACTAGCGGGGCCCAATGAGCAGTTCTTC

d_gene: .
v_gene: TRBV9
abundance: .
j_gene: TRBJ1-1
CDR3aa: CASSSRRGRDLNTEAFF
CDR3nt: TGTGCCAGCAGCTCTCGGCGGGGGAGGGATTTGAACACTGAAGCTTTCTTT

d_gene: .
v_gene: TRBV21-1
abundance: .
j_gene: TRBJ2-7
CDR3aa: CASSPPGSYEQYF
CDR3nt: TGTGCCAGCAGCCCCCCCGGCTCCTACGAGCAGTACTTC

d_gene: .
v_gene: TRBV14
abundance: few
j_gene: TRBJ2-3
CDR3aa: CASSQGDSSSTDTQYF
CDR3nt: TGTGCCAGCAGCCAAGGGGACTCATCGAGCACAGATACGCAGTATTTT

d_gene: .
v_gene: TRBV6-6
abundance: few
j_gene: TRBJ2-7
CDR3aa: CASSYGFSYEQYF
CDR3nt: TGTGCCAGCAGTTACGGCTTCTCCTACGAGCAGTACTTC

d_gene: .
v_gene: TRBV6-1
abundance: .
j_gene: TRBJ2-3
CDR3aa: CASSEATIYTQYF
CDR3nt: TGTGCCAGCAGTGAAGCAACTATTTATACGCAGTATTTT

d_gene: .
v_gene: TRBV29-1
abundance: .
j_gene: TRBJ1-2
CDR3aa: CSVPSPGTFDGYTF
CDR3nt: TGCAGCGTTCCATCTCCCGGGACATTCGATGGCTACACCTTC

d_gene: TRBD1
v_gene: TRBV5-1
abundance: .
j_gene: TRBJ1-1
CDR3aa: CASSWGTGYSEAFF
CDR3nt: TGCGCCAGCAGCTGGGGGACAGGGTATTCTGAAGCTTTCTTT

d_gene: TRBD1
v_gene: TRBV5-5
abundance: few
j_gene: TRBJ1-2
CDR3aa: CASSSNRGLGRDNYGYTF
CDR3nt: TGTGCCAGCAGCTCCAACAGGGGCCTCGGTCGGGATAACTATGGCTACACCTTC

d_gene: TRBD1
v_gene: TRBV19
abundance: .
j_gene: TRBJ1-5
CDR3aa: CASSIWGQVQPQHF
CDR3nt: TGTGCCAGTAGTATTTGGGGACAGGTACAGCCCCAGCATTTT

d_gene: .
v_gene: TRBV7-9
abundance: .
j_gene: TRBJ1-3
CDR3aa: CASSPPPRLSSGNTIYF
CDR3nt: TGTGCCAGCAGCCCACCCCCCCGACTGAGCTCTGGAAACACCATATATTTT

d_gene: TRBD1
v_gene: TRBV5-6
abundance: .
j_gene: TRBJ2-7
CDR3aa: CASSLGGQGAGVREQYF
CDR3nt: TGTGCCAGCAGCTTGGGCGGACAGGGGGCGGGTGTGCGCGAGCAGTACTTC

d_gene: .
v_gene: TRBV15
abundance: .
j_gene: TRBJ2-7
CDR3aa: CATSRDTGRYYEQYF
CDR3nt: TGTGCCACCAGCAGAGATACAGGCAGGTATTACGAGCAGTACTTC

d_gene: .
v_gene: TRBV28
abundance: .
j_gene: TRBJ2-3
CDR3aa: CASSLGGADTQYF
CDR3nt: TGTGCCAGCAGTTTAGGCGGGGCAGATACGCAGTATTTT

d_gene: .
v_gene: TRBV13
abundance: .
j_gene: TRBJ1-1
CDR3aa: CASRHQGRNTEAFF
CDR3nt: TGTGCCAGCAGACATCAGGGGCGGAACACTGAAGCTTTCTTT

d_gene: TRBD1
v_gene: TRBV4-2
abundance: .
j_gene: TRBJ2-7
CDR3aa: CASSQGQGLTYEQYF
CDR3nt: TGTGCCAGCAGCCAGGGACAGGGGCTCACCTACGAGCAGTACTTC

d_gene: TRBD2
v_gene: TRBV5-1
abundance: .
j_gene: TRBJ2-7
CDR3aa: CASSLGSGAYEQYF
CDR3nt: TGCGCCAGCAGCTTGGGTAGCGGGGCCTACGAGCAGTACTTC

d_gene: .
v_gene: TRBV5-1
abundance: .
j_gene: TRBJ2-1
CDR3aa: CASSFNYNEQFF
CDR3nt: TGCGCCAGCAGCTTTAATTACAATGAGCAGTTCTTC

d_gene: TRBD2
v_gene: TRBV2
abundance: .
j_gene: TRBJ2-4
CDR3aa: CASKLAGGENIQYF
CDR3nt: TGTGCCAGCAAATTGGCGGGAGGGGAAAACATTCAGTACTTC